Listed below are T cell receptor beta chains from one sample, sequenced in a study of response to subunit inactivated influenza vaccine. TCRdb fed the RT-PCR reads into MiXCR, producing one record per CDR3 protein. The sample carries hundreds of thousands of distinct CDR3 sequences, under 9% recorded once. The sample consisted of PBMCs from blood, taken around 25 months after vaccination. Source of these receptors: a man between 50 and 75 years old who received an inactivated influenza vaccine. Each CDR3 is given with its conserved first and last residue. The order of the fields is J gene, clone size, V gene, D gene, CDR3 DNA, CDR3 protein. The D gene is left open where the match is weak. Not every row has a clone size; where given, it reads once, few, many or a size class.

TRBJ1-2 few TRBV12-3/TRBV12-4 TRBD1 TGTGCCAGCAGTTCGCTCCCGGGACAGCCTAACTATGGCTACACCTTC CASSSLPGQPNYGYTF
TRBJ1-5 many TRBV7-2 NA TGTGCCAGCAGCTTACAGGTCGGGTATCAGCCCCAGCATTTT CASSLQVGYQPQHF
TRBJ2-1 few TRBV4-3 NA TGCGCCAGCAGCCAAGACCGGGACACATACAATGAGCAGTTCTTC CASSQDRDTYNEQFF
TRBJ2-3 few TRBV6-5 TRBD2 TGTGCCAGCAGTTATTTGGCGGGAGGGGTGACAGATACGCAGTATTTT CASSYLAGGVTDTQYF
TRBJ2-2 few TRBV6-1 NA TGTGCCAGCCGTCCCGAAGGGCGAGGGGCGAACACCGGGGAGCTGTTTTTT CASRPEGRGANTGELFF
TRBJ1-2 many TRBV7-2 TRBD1 TGTGCCACCAAATCGACAGGGGGCGCCTATGGCTACACCTTC CATKSTGGAYGYTF
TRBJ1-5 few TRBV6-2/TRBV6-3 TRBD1 TGTGCCAGCAGTTATCTGGGACAGGGTCAGCCCCAGCATTTT CASSYLGQGQPQHF
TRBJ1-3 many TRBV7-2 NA TGTGCCAGCAGCTTAGCATATGGAAACACCATATATTTT CASSLAYGNTIYF
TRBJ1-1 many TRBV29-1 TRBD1 TGCAGCGCTAGAAGCGCACAGGGGAAGGGGACTGAAGCTTTCTTT CSARSAQGKGTEAFF
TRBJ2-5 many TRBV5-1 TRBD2 TGCGCCAGCAGCTTGGGACAGCTAGCGGGAGGACAGGGAGAGACCCAGTACTTC CASSLGQLAGGQGETQYF
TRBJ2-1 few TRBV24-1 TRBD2 TGTGCCACCAGTGATTTGCACTCCGCGGGGGTAGATGAGCAGTTCTTC CATSDLHSAGVDEQFF
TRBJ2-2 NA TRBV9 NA TGTGCCAGCAGTGGGCTGGGGGGCACCGGGGAGCTGTTTTTT CASSGLGGTGELFF
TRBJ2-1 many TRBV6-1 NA TGTGCCAGCACCCTGGACGGCTCCTACAATGAGCAGTTCTTC CASTLDGSYNEQFF
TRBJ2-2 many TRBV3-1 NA TGTGCCAGCAGCCAATTGGTCGCCGGGGAGCTGTTTTTT CASSQLVAGELFF
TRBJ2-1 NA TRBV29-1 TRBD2 TGCAGCGTTACAACTAGCGGGGCGAGCTCCTACAATGAGCAGTTCTTC CSVTTSGASSYNEQFF
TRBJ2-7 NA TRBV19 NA TGTGCCAGTAGTAGCCGACAGGAATTGACCTACGAGCAGTACTTC CASSSRQELTYEQYF
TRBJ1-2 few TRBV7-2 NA TGTGCCAGCAGCTTACAGTCGCGCGTTATCTATGGCTACACCTTC CASSLQSRVIYGYTF
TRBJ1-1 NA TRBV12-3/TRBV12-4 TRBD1 TGTGCCAGCAGTCCCCTTCCGGGACAGGGAATCACTGAAGCTTTCTTT CASSPLPGQGITEAFF
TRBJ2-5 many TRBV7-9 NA TGTGCCAGCAGCTCGTGGGACTCCCGGACCCAGTACTTC CASSSWDSRTQYF
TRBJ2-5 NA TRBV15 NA TGTGCCACCAGCGCGCTCCAGAGGACAGAGACCCAGTACTTC CATSALQRTETQYF
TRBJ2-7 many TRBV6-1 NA TGTGCCAGCAGTGAACCCTCGTACGAGCAGTACTTC CASSEPSYEQYF
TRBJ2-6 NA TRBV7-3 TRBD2 TGTGCCAGCAGCTTATTGAGCGGGGACTCTGGGGCCAACGTCCTGACTTTC CASSLLSGDSGANVLTF
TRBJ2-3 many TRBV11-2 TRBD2 TGTGCCAGCAGCTTAGTGCGGGGAGGGTGGGACCCAGATACGCAGTATTTT CASSLVRGGWDPDTQYF
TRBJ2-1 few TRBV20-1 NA TGCAGTGCTAGAGGTTATATAGGCTCCTACAATGAGCAGTTCTTC CSARGYIGSYNEQFF
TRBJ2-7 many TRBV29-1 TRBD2 TGCAGCGTGGGAGGGACTAGCGGGGGCTACTACGAGCAGTACTTC CSVGGTSGGYYEQYF
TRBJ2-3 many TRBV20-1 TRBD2 TGCAGTGCTAGAGATGGGACTAAATCCACAGATACGCAGTATTTT CSARDGTKSTDTQYF
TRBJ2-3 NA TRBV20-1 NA TGCAGTGCCAAGGATTACGATACGCAGTATTTT CSAKDYDTQYF
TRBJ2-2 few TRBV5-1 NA TGCGCCAGCAGCAAAGCCCCGGGACTCCTGAACACCGGGGAGCTGTTTTTT CASSKAPGLLNTGELFF
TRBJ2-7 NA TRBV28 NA TGTGCCAGCAGTTTATATGGGGTCTCCTACGAGCAGTACTTC CASSLYGVSYEQYF
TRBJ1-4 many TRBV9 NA TGTGCCAGCAGCGTAGGGACTTCAACTAATGAAAAACTGTTTTTT CASSVGTSTNEKLFF
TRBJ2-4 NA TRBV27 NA TGTGCCAGCAGTCCCCTATCGTTAACGGGGGCTTACAAAAACATTCAGTACTTC CASSPLSLTGAYKNIQYF
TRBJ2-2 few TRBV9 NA TGTGCCAGCAGCGTAGCCGCTGGGAGCGTCACCGGGGAGCTGTTTTTT CASSVAAGSVTGELFF
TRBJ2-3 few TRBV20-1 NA TGCAGTGCTAGAGATCTACTAGCTGAGGGAGATACGCAGTATTTT CSARDLLAEGDTQYF
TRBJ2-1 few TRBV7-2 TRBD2 TGTGCCAGCAGCCCCAGGACTAGCGGGGGGGTCTACAATGAGCAGTTCTTC CASSPRTSGGVYNEQFF
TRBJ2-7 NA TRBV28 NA TGTGCCAGCAGTTTATCCAGCAGGGTCCACGAGCAGTACTTC CASSLSSRVHEQYF
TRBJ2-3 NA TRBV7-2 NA TGTGCCAGCAGCTTAGTCCCGGGAGGGGGCGGGGATACGCAGTATTTT CASSLVPGGGGDTQYF
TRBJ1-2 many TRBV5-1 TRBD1 TGCGCCAGCAGCCCGGGGACAGCTTCGCTTAACTATGGCTACACCTTC CASSPGTASLNYGYTF
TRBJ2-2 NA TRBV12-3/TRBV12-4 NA TGTGCCAGCAGTTTCCAGGGACACCGAAACACCGGGGAGCTGTTTTTT CASSFQGHRNTGELFF
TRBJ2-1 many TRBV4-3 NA TGCGCCAGCAGCCAAGGAGACTGGACAGCCGACCCCCAGTTCTTC CASSQGDWTADPQFF
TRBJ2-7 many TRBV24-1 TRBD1 TGTGCCACCAGTGACCCGGGACAGGGGTCCAACGAGCAGTACTTC CATSDPGQGSNEQYF
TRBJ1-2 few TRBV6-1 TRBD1 TGTGCCAGCAGTATCGCAGGGGGCATTGGCTACACCTTC CASSIAGGIGYTF
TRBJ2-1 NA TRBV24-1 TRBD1 TGTGCCACCAGTGATCCCTTTCGACAGGGGAGGAATGAGCAGTTCTTC CATSDPFRQGRNEQFF
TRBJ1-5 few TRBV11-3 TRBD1 TGTGCCAAGACGACGCATGACAGGGACCATAGCAATCAGCCCCAGCATTTT CAKTTHDRDHSNQPQHF
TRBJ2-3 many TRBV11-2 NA TGTGCCAGCAGCTTAGAACGCACAGATACGCAGTATTTT CASSLERTDTQYF
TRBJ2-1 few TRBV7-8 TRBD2 TGTGCCATCGCGGGAGCGGGAGGGAAATCCTACAATGAGCAGTTCTTC CAIAGAGGKSYNEQFF